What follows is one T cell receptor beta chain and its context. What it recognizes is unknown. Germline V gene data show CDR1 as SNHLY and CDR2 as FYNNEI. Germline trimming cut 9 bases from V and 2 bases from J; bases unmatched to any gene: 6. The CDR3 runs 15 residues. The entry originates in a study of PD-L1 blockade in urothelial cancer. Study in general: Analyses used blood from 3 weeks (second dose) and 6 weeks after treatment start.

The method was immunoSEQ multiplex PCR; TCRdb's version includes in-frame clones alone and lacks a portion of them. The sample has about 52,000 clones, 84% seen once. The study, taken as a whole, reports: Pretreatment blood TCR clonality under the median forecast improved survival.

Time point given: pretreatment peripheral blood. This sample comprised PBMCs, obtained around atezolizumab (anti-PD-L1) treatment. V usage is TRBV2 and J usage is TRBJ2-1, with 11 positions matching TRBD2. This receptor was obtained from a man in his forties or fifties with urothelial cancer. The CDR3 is CARTGTSGAYNEQFF. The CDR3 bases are TGTGCCAGGACCGGGACTAGCGGTGCCTACAATGAGCAGTTCTTC.